This is a list of T cell receptor beta chains from one sample in a study of tumor-infiltrating lymphocytes in primary liver carcinoma. Each CDR3 protein is one row after TCRdb ran MiXCR on the multiplex PCR reads. The sample lists 250,000 to 350,000 distinct CDR3 sequences; 50% to 75% were seen once. The sequenced sample was peripheral blood. The receptors derive from a woman aged 25 to 39 with primary liver carcinoma and hepatitis B virus infection. CDR3s include the opening cysteine and the closing phenylalanine or tryptophan.

v_call	cdr3_aa
TRBV6-2/TRBV6-3	CASGQRGHLSEAFF
TRBV6-5	CASSSDRAAGGYTF
TRBV11-3	CVSSWGIGTVVYEQYF
TRBV11-2	CACSHRGYNEEFF
TRBV7-9	CASSLGVGTEAFF
TRBV6-2/TRBV6-3	CASTGRGYSYEQYF
TRBV13	CASGGGDEQYF
TRBV10-3	CAIRPDSSGNTIYF
TRBV11-2	CASSSQGEKTGELFF
TRBV14	CAGSLLQVTEAFF
TRBV10-3	CAIMGAGEETQYF
TRBV7-8	CASSLAGSGTGNNEQFF
TRBV4-3	CASSLTSGRGSIQYF
TRBV11-2	CASSLRPLGIYNKRFF
TRBV30	CVWSLSRTGELFF
TRBV4-1	CASSQGPAMGETQYF
TRBV19	CASSLRDRGLETQYF
TRBV10-3	CAISGLAGFYEQYF
TRBV6-5	CASRRGQYSNQPHHF
TRBV7-8	CASSSILAGNYNEQFF
TRBV4-2	CASSQDPPSGSTGELFF
TRBV12-3/TRBV12-4	CASRPQGYGTDTQYF
TRBV28	CASSLPGQGYEKLFF
TRBV6-6	CASMASGNQPQHF
TRBV5-4	CASSYLGTGSGNTIYF
TRBV7-9	CASSLTGGLNQPQHF
TRBV6-6	CASQGGFGYLPQHF
TRBV7-8	CASIERETQYF
TRBV5-1	CASSLVYRGNTDTQYF
TRBV4-2	CASSQDGGLAATYNEQFF